A selection of T cell receptor beta chains follows, all from one sample in a study of blood T cell repertoires in COVID-19. Using immunoSEQ multiplex PCR, the repertoire was profiled, and TCRdb retains in-frame clones only, with some absent. The repertoire holds fewer than 60,000 clones, with 87% as singletons. The sample comprised peripheral blood. The receptor source for this set is a man in his forties or fifties with acute or convalescent COVID-19. The CDR3 runs from the conserved cysteine through the conserved F or W. The D gene is left open where the match is weak.

.	TRBV10-3	TRBJ1-1	TGTGCAAGCAAACCCCCGACAGGCTTTAACACTGAAGCTTTCTTT	CASKPPTGFNTEAFF
TRBD2	TRBV19	TRBJ2-1	TGTGCCAGTAGTAGGGGGACTAGCGTCGTGAATGAGCAGTTCTTC	CASSRGTSVVNEQFF
.	TRBV9	TRBJ2-3	TGTGCCAGCAGCGTACTGCTATCTGAAGATACGCAGTATTTT	CASSVLLSEDTQYF
.	TRBV2	TRBJ2-1	TGTGCCAGCAGGGACCGGACAGCTGAACACAATGAGCAGTTCTTC	CASRDRTAEHNEQFF
.	TRBV28	TRBJ1-4	TGTGCCAGCATCCCGGGGGGCCTTCAACAGGGATCAACTAATGAAAAACTGTTTTTT	CASIPGGLQQGSTNEKLFF
.	TRBV5-5	TRBJ1-1	TGTGCCAGCAGCTTAGGCCGAGGGAACACTGAAGCTTTCTTT	CASSLGRGNTEAFF
TRBD1	TRBV27	TRBJ1-2	TGTGCCAGCAGTTCGGGACAGGGGGATGGCTACACCTTC	CASSSGQGDGYTF
TRBD2	TRBV24-1	TRBJ2-3	TGTGCCACCAGTGATCAAGCGGGAGTAGGCACAGATACGCAGTATTTT	CATSDQAGVGTDTQYF
.	TRBV9	TRBJ1-2	TGTGCCAGCAGCGTCGGAGGGTCCTTTTCGTATGGCTACACCTTC	CASSVGGSFSYGYTF
TRBD1	TRBV19	TRBJ2-5	TGTGCCAGTAGATTTACAGGGGTGGCCTCAGAGACCCAGTACTTC	CASRFTGVASETQYF
.	TRBV13	TRBJ1-5	TGTGCCAGCAGCCTGGGTGGGGGGGCTCAGCCCCAGCATTTT	CASSLGGGAQPQHF
TRBD1	TRBV7-3	TRBJ2-1	TGTGCCAGCAGCCCAGGGGGCGGACCTACTATTAACAATGAGCAGTTCTTC	CASSPGGGPTINNEQFF
.	TRBV15	TRBJ2-7	TGTGCCACCAGCAGAGATCCGGGGGTAACCTACGAGCAGTACTTC	CATSRDPGVTYEQYF